Listed below are T cell receptor beta chains from one sample, sequenced in a study of T cell responses to AZD1222 COVID-19 vaccine. The method was immunoSEQ multiplex PCR; TCRdb's version includes in-frame clones alone and lacks a portion of them. The sample has 110,000 or so clones, 75% to 90% seen once. Sequences were derived from peripheral blood, sampled 28 days after the second AZD1222 dose. Receptors originate from an adult who received the AZD1222 COVID-19 vaccine. The CDR3 runs from the conserved cysteine through the conserved F or W. The D gene is left open where the match is weak. Size tells how often a clone was seen (once, few, many) or the class of an expanded clone, and some rows leave it out.

>NA|TRBV14|TRBJ2-7|NA
CASSQNNLGEQYF
TGTGCCAGCAGCCAAAATAACTTGGGGGAGCAGTACTTC
>NA|TRBV6-5|TRBJ2-7|NA
CASRGSPYEQYF
TGTGCCAGCCGGGGCAGCCCCTACGAGCAGTACTTC
>NA|TRBV3-1/TRBV3-2|TRBJ2-1|NA
CASSQGHGNEQFF
TGTGCCAGCAGCCAAGGTCACGGGAATGAGCAGTTCTTC
>NA|TRBV11-3|TRBJ2-1|TRBD2
CASSLSFRLAGGDEQFF
TGTGCCAGCAGCTTATCCTTCCGCCTAGCGGGAGGTGATGAGCAGTTCTTC
>NA|TRBV28|TRBJ2-3|TRBD1
CASSPLPGQSTDTQYF
TGTGCCAGCAGCCCGTTACCGGGACAGAGCACAGATACGCAGTATTTT
>NA|TRBV15|TRBJ2-5|NA
CATSRRGVETQYF
TGTGCCACCAGCCGCAGGGGGGTGGAGACCCAGTACTTC
>NA|TRBV3-1/TRBV3-2|TRBJ2-7|NA
CASSQVQGGEQYF
TGTGCCAGCAGCCAAGTGCAGGGGGGCGAGCAGTACTTC
>few|TRBV27|TRBJ1-6|NA
CASSFGSYNSPLHF
TGTGCCAGCAGTTTTGGGTCATATAATTCACCCCTCCACTTT
>NA|TRBV7-3|TRBJ1-3|TRBD1
CASSTGGSGNTIYF
TGTGCCAGCAGCACAGGGGGCTCTGGAAACACCATATATTTT
>NA|TRBV3-1/TRBV3-2|TRBJ1-2|NA
CASSMPVGGYTF
TGTGCCAGCAGCATGCCCGTAGGTGGCTACACCTTC
>NA|TRBV5-1|TRBJ1-3|NA
CASSPQGGGNTIYF
TGCGCCAGCAGCCCCCAGGGTGGTGGAAACACCATATATTTT
>NA|TRBV24-1|TRBJ2-3|NA
CATSDLREADTQYF
TGTGCCACCAGTGATTTGCGGGAAGCCGATACGCAGTATTTT
>NA|TRBV11-3|TRBJ2-1|TRBD2
CASSYRGGSYNEQFF
TGTGCCAGCAGCTACCGGGGGGGTTCCTACAATGAGCAGTTCTTC
>NA|TRBV5-6|TRBJ1-2|NA
CASSRQVYGYTF
TGTGCCAGCAGCAGACAAGTCTATGGCTACACCTTC
>NA|TRBV9|TRBJ2-5|NA
CASSPGEETQYF
TGTGCCAGCAGCCCCGGGGAGGAGACCCAGTACTTC
>NA|TRBV12-5|TRBJ1-6|NA
CASGLGDNSPLHF
TGTGCTAGTGGTTTGGGGGATAATTCACCCCTCCACTTT
>NA|TRBV12-3/TRBV12-4|TRBJ2-3|NA
CASSSGPQYF
TGTGCCAGCAGTTCCGGGCCGCAGTATTTT
>NA|TRBV7-9|TRBJ2-7|TRBD1
CASSLAQGGMHEQYF
TGTGCCAGCAGCTTGGCACAGGGGGGTATGCACGAGCAGTACTTC
>NA|TRBV21-1|TRBJ2-7|NA
CASSKGTDNPSEQYF
TGTGCCAGCAGCAAAGGGACCGACAACCCAAGCGAGCAGTACTTC
>NA|TRBV6-1|TRBJ2-3|NA
CASSETPLRTQYF
TGTGCCAGCAGTGAAACTCCCCTTCGAACGCAGTATTTT
>NA|TRBV6-5|TRBJ1-5|NA
CASSYSHLNSNQPQHF
TGTGCCAGCAGTTACTCGCACCTTAATAGCAATCAGCCCCAGCATTTT
>once|TRBV19|TRBJ1-1|NA
CASKARQSLMNTEAFF
TGTGCCAGTAAGGCCAGGCAGTCCTTAATGAACACTGAAGCTTTCTTT
>NA|TRBV24-1|TRBJ1-2|NA
CATSDPSRAGGYTF
TGTGCCACCAGTGACCCCTCCAGGGCTGGGGGCTACACCTTC
>NA|TRBV2|TRBJ1-2|NA
CASSPDKYRVNYGYTF
TGTGCCAGCAGCCCGGACAAGTATCGGGTGAACTATGGCTACACCTTC
>NA|TRBV20-1|TRBJ1-1|NA
CSASGPLMNTEAFF
TGCAGTGCTAGTGGACCGCTCATGAACACTGAAGCTTTCTTT
>NA|TRBV12-3/TRBV12-4|TRBJ2-7|TRBD1
CASRGQGANEQYF
TGTGCCAGCAGGGGACAGGGGGCCAACGAGCAGTACTTC